The source of this TCR beta chain is a study of tumor-infiltrating lymphocytes in primary liver carcinoma. Study overall: Patients, male and female, were 30 to 69 years old.

In regard to this clonotype: Its target is not known. This CDR3 is missing its conserved last phenylalanine or tryptophan, likely due to a read error.

Production of TCR beta cDNA used roughly 480 ng total RNA together with a constant-region primer. Slightly modified ARM-PCR, run as three nested multiplex PCR rounds, produced the TCR beta libraries. In the first two PCR rounds, TRBV1-TRBV30 forward primers were paired with a C-beta reverse primer, and each round lasted roughly 9 cycles. TCRdb called the multiplex PCR reads again in MiXCR, with one record for every CDR3 protein. The sample gives tens of thousands of distinct CDR3 sequences, about three quarters of which show up once; 19% is in the top ten. The CDR3 extends over 14 amino acids. Germline V gene data show CDR1 as SGHNT and CDR2 as YYREEE (reference sequence). V was shortened by 1 base and J by 1 base, with 9 bases between the two germline ends. Each 20-30 mg portion of unsorted bulk tissue served as the source for co-extraction of RNA and DNA. Samples were taken from five separate regions (per tumor). All tumor specimens exceeded 80% viable tumor cells.

General study results and limits: Overlap in tumor-adjacent and tumor-blood pairs fell below that of tumor region pairs.

The J gene is TRBJ2-7, the V gene TRBV5-4; D gene uncertain. This sequence originates from a man aged 40-49 years with primary liver carcinoma and hepatitis B virus infection. Sample: liver tumor tissue from sampling region 1. Documented subset: tumor region T1, superior pole. The CDR3 loop reads CASSLSRKSYEQYL. The CDR3 DNA reads as TGTGCCAGCAGCTTGTCTAGGAAATCCTACGAGCAGTACCTC.